Below are 31 T cell receptor beta chains sequenced from a single sample in a study of PD-1 blockade in classical Hodgkin lymphoma. Time point specified: newly diagnosed, previously untreated cHL patient sample. Profiling relied on immunoSEQ multiplex PCR, and the TCRdb table lists in-frame clones only, not all of them. The sample lists under 20,000 clones, roughly 87% occurring once. Source material: peripheral blood mononuclear cells (PBMCs). These TCRs come from a human donor with classical Hodgkin lymphoma.

The rearrangement joins TRBV5-8 to TRBJ2-2, with 7 bases fitting TRBD1. The ends lost 4 bases at V and 7 bases at J; junction bases unmatched: 4. CDR1 is SGHTS, CDR2 YDEGEE, per germline. The CDR3 runs to 13 residues. The CDR3: CASSPTGSGELFF. The CDR3 nucleotides are TGTGCCAGCAGCCCGACAGGGAGCGGGGAGCTGTTTTTT.

This chain joins TRBV18 and TRBJ2-7, with 14 bases identical to TRBD2. The J segment lost 4 bases and the V segment lost 2 bases, leaving 10 bases of the junction unmatched. The CDR3 runs to 18 residues. Germline CDR1 reads KGHSH; CDR2 reads LQKENI. CDR3 in amino acids: CASSPSPVGLAGGYEQYF. Here the CDR3 DNA reads TGTGCCAGCTCACCAAGCCCAGTAGGACTAGCGGGGGGATACGAGCAGTACTTC. Full variable domain (outside the CDR3, taken from reference TRBV18 and TRBJ2-7): NAGVMQNPRHLVRRRGQEARLRCSPMKGHSHVYWYRQLPEEGLKFMVYLQKENIIDESGMPKERFSAEFPKEGPSILRIQQVVRGDSAAYFCASSPSPVGLAGGYEQYFGPGTRLTVT.

The CDR3 loop reads CASSISGQGATSNSPLHF. The CDR3 bases are TGTGCCAGTAGTATCAGCGGGCAGGGAGCAACTTCAAATTCACCCCTCCACTTT. The chain joins TRBV19 to TRBJ1-6; a possible D gene is TRBD1 (5 bases). The CDR3 runs 18 residues. The germline V and J ends were trimmed by 3 bases and 7 bases, with 22 bases remaining between them. CDR1 LNHDA and CDR2 SQIVND come from the germline V gene (reference sequence).

J is TRBJ2-1 and V is TRBV14, with 11 bases that match TRBD2. Germline-derived CDR1 and CDR2 are SGHDN and FVKESK. CDR3 length: 18 residues. The J segment lost 5 bases and the V segment lost 4 bases, leaving 13 bases of the junction unmatched. The CDR3 region has the DNA TGTGCCAGCAGCCCCCTAGGTTCGGCTAGCGGGAGGAACAATGAGCAGTTCTTC. The encoded protein is CASSPLGSASGRNNEQFF.

This chain links TRBV7-9 with TRBJ2-3; 11 bases map to TRBD2. The CDR3 is 14 residues long. The germline gives CDR1 SEHNR, CDR2 FQNEAQ (reference sequence). J lost 2 bases, V lost 11 bases, and 6 bases had no gene match. CDR3 protein: CAGGTSGNTDTQYF. The CDR3 DNA reads TGTGCCGGCGGGACTAGCGGAAACACAGATACGCAGTATTTT.

The chain joins TRBV27 to TRBJ2-5; D gene unclear. With 5 bases removed from V and 4 bases from J, the gap between germline ends came to 8 bases. Germline V gene sequence: CDR1 MNHEY, CDR2 SMNVEV (reference sequence). This CDR3 has 12 residues. The CDR3, as DNA: TGTGCCAGCAGTCGGTCGGGAGAGACCCAGTACTTC. This translates into CASSRSGETQYF.

The rearrangement links TRBV2 to TRBJ2-5, with 9 bases fitting TRBD1. The V segment lost 7 bases and the J segment 4 bases; nucleotides outside the gene matches: 10. The germline V gene has CDR1 SNHLY and CDR2 FYNNEI. The length of the CDR3 is 15 residues. CDR3 residues: CASTPQQGASETQYF. The DNA of the CDR3 is TGTGCCAGCACCCCACAACAGGGGGCCTCAGAGACCCAGTACTTC.

The chain has TRBV30 and TRBJ1-5; D not resolved. The germline CDR1 and CDR2 sequences are GTSNPN and SVGIG (reference sequence). Trimming removed 5 bases at V and 4 bases at J, with 12 bases between. This CDR3 is built from 13 residues. The CDR3 loop is CAWGREGNQPQHF. The DNA for the CDR3 is TGTGCCTGGGGAAGAGAGGGTAATCAGCCCCAGCATTTT.

This chain links TRBV14 with TRBJ2-7; 9 positions match TRBD1. Germline V CDR1 and CDR2: SGHDN, FVKESK. Germline trimming cut 1 base from V and 4 bases from J; bases unmatched to any gene: 8. This CDR3 comprises 16 residues. The CDR3 DNA sequence: TGTGCCAGCAGCCAAGGAACCGGGACAGGGTGGTACGAGCAGTACTTC. Translated, it gives CASSQGTGTGWYEQYF.

The chain employs TRBV6-5 and TRBJ2-1, with TRBD2 matching over 9 bases. The CDR3 has 15 amino acids. CDR1 and CDR2 from the germline V gene are MNHEY and SVGAGI. V lost 6 bases to trimming and J lost 4 bases; unmatched junction nucleotides: 7. CDR3 region: CASRRTSAEYNEQFF. Here the CDR3 DNA reads TGTGCCAGCAGGCGGACTAGCGCCGAATACAATGAGCAGTTCTTC.

The chain uses TRBV27 and TRBJ1-1; 7 bases line up with TRBD1. V was clipped by 5 bases and J by 1 base; unmatched bases: 4. This CDR3 is 14 amino acids long. Germline assignment: CDR1 MNHEY and CDR2 SMNVEV (reference sequence). CDR3 in amino acids: CASSPGQRNTEAFF. CDR3 coding DNA: TGTGCCAGCAGTCCGGGACAGAGGAACACTGAAGCTTTCTTT.

The chain is built from TRBV11-1 and TRBJ2-3, with 12 positions matching TRBD2. The CDR3 spans 17 residues. V trimming: 1 base; J trimming: 0 bases; junction bases outside the gene matches: 2. Germline-derived CDR1 and CDR2 are SGHAT and FQDESV (reference sequence). CDR3 bases: TGTGCCAGCAGCTTAGACCTAGCGGGAGGGAGCACAGATACGCAGTATTTT. Residues: CASSLDLAGGSTDTQYF.

This rearrangement joins TRBV7-8 to TRBJ2-1, with 12 bases that match TRBD2. Per germline, CDR1 SGHVS and CDR2 FQNEAQ. The V gene end was trimmed by 2 bases and the J gene end by 5 bases; junction bases not matched to a gene: 13. This CDR3 spans 19 amino acids. The CDR3 sequence: CASSLRRLAGGRENNEQFF. The CDR3 DNA follows: TGTGCCAGCAGCTTAAGGCGGCTAGCGGGAGGGAGGGAAAACAATGAGCAGTTCTTC. The full variable domain, with the rest looked up from reference TRBV7-8 and TRBJ2-1, is GAGVSQSPRYKVAKRGQDVALRCDPISGHVSLFWYQQALGQGPEFLTYFQNEAQLDKSGLPSDRFFAERPEGSVSTLKIQRTQQEDSAVYLCASSLRRLAGGRENNEQFFGPGTRLTVL.

The chain is built from TRBV30 and TRBJ1-2; D is unclear. This CDR3 is 12 amino acids long. Germline CDR1 and CDR2: GTSNPN and SVGIG (reference sequence). V was shortened by 2 bases and J by 7 bases, with 11 bases between the two germline ends. The CDR3 spells CAWSLGLRGYTF. The CDR3, as DNA: TGTGCCTGGAGTCTCGGGCTCCGTGGCTACACCTTC.

The sample holds one count of this clone. The V and J genes are TRBV28 and TRBJ2-7; weak D call: TRBD1 (6 bases). The CDR3 runs to 11 residues. Trimming cost V 10 bases and J 2 bases, with 9 bases left between them. From germline, CDR1 is MDHEN and CDR2 SYDVKM. DNA for the CDR3: TGTGCCACAGGGGCGGCCTACGAGCAGTACTTC. Its protein product is CATGAAYEQYF.

The chain uses TRBV5-8 and TRBJ2-3; maybe TRBD1 (5 bases). The CDR3 totals 14 residues. Germline V gives CDR1 SGHTS, CDR2 YDEGEE. Trimming took 0 bases from V and 5 from J, leaving 10 bases between them. The DNA of the CDR3 is TGTGCCAGCAGCTTGGAAGGGGCAGGAGATACGCAGTATTTT. It translates to CASSLEGAGDTQYF.

This chain uses TRBV7-3 with TRBJ2-5; 7 bases match TRBD1. V was clipped by 5 bases and J by 2 bases; unmatched bases: 2. This CDR3 region has 13 residues. Germline loops: CDR1 SGHTA, CDR2 FQGTGA. CDR3 coding DNA: TGTGCCAGCAGCACAGGGGTTCAAGAGACCCAGTACTTC. Translated, it gives CASSTGVQETQYF.

This clone was seen a handful of times. The chain links TRBV27 to TRBJ2-7; 7 bases agree with TRBD2. V lost 7 bases and J lost 3; bases outside the gene matches: 15. The length of the CDR3 is 16 residues. Germline assignment: CDR1 MNHEY and CDR2 SMNVEV (reference sequence). This CDR3 is CASTSRWGGDSYEQYF. CDR3 nucleotides: TGTGCCAGCACCTCCCGGTGGGGGGGGGATAGCTACGAGCAGTACTTC.

This clone was detected once. The chain uses TRBV28 and TRBJ2-7; maybe TRBD1 (6 bases). Germline V gives CDR1 MDHEN, CDR2 SYDVKM. The CDR3 length is 13 residues. V lost 6 bases to trimming and J lost 3 bases, with 12 bases between them. In DNA form, the CDR3 reads TGTGCCAGCAGCTTAACAGGGTTCTACGAGCAGTACTTC. Translating it yields CASSLTGFYEQYF.

The chain links TRBV9 to TRBJ2-3; 9 bases align to TRBD1. V shed 3 bases, J shed 3 bases, and the junction held 11 bases outside the gene matches. Per germline, CDR1 SGDLS and CDR2 YYNGEE. The CDR3 loop spans 17 amino acids. The CDR3 DNA reads TGTGCCAGCAGCGAGGGGCGGCGGGACAGGGAAACAGATACGCAGTATTTT. This encodes CASSEGRRDRETDTQYF.

This sequence joins TRBV7-9 and TRBJ2-1; TRBD1 matches 8 bases. CDR1 and CDR2 (germline): SEHNR, FQNEAQ (reference sequence). The CDR3 extends over 15 amino acids. Trimming took 5 bases from V and 1 from J; bases not matched to a gene: 4. CDR3 bases: TGTGCCAGCAGCCCGAGGACAGGGTCCTACAATGAGCAGTTCTTC. As protein: CASSPRTGSYNEQFF.

This chain links TRBV6-5 with TRBJ2-3, with D perhaps TRBD2 (6 bases). Trimming removed 3 bases at V and 2 bases at J, with 9 bases between. The CDR3 is made up of 14 amino acids. Germline V gene sequence: CDR1 MNHEY, CDR2 SVGAGI. CDR3 in amino acids: CASSYAGNTDTQYF. The CDR3 DNA reads TGTGCCAGCAGTTATGCGGGAAACACAGATACGCAGTATTTT.

The CDR3 DNA sequence: TGTGCCACCAGCAGGGGGGGACTTTACACTGAAGCTTTCTTT. It codes for CATSRGGLYTEAFF. The chain carries TRBV15 and TRBJ1-1, with TRBD1 as a possible D gene (5 bases). The length of the CDR3 is 14 residues. Trimming removed 3 bases at V and 3 bases at J, with 11 bases between. Germline CDR1 reads LNHNV; CDR2 reads YYDKDF (reference sequence).

The chain combines TRBV2 with TRBJ2-2; 9 bases match TRBD2. Trimming at V came to 4 bases and at J to 7 bases, leaving 25 bases not matched to a gene. CDR3 length equals 21 residues. Looked up from germline, CDR1 is SNHLY and CDR2 is FYNNEI. The CDR3 sequence: CASSVPPGGSGRGDVDGELFF. In nucleotides, the CDR3 is TGTGCCAGCAGTGTCCCCCCCGGGGGTAGCGGGAGAGGGGATGTGGACGGGGAGCTGTTTTTT.

V usage is TRBV7-8 and J usage is TRBJ2-5, with D hard to call. Germline CDR1 reads SGHVS; CDR2 reads FQNEAQ. V gave up 1 base and J gave up 5 bases, with 11 bases separating them. The CDR3 sequence is 14 residues long. The CDR3 loop is CASSLGPTRETQYF. The CDR3 region has the DNA TGTGCCAGCAGCTTAGGCCCTACCCGGGAGACCCAGTACTTC.

The chain uses TRBV27 and TRBJ2-5; 10 bases fit TRBD2. The germline V gene encodes CDR1 MNHEY and CDR2 SMNVEV (reference sequence). V lost 2 bases to trimming and J lost 2 bases; unmatched junction nucleotides: 11. CDR3 size: 18 residues. CDR3 sequence (DNA): TGTGCCAGCAGTTTAGGAACTCTAGCGGGAGTTGGGCAAGAGACCCAGTACTTC. Translating it yields CASSLGTLAGVGQETQYF.

The rearrangement uses TRBV23-1 and TRBJ1-2; TRBD1 matches at 7 bases. TRBV23-1 is classed as an ORF, of uncertain function. This CDR3 is built from 15 residues. V gave up 2 bases and J gave up 5 bases; unmatched junction bases: 8. The CDR3 sequence is CASSQLRDRRYGYTF. The CDR3, as DNA: TGCGCCAGCAGTCAACTCCGGGACAGACGGTATGGCTACACCTTC.

The count of this clone is one. This sequence joins TRBV19 and TRBJ2-2; TRBD2 matches 7 bases. The V gene's germline CDR1 is LNHDA and CDR2 SQIVND (reference sequence). V lost 5 bases to trimming and J lost 4 bases; unmatched junction nucleotides: 4. The CDR3 totals 14 residues. The CDR3 DNA reads as TGTGCCAGTAGTTTTAGACTAGCCACCGGGGAGCTGTTTTTT. Translating gives CASSFRLATGELFF. The whole variable domain, filled in from reference TRBV19 and TRBJ2-2, reads DGGITQSPKYLFRKEGQNVTLSCEQNLNHDAMYWYRQDPGQGLRLIYYSQIVNDFQKGDIAEGYSVSREKKESFPLTVTSAQKNPTAFYLCASSFRLATGELFFGEGSRLTVL.

The V gene is TRBV28, the J gene TRBJ2-3, with 7 bases aligning to TRBD2. Germline V CDR1 and CDR2: MDHEN, SYDVKM. Trimming at V came to 5 bases and at J to 6 bases, leaving 20 bases not matched to a gene. The CDR3 is made up of 18 amino acids. Written as DNA, the CDR3 is TGTGCCAGCAGTCCCGCGGGTAGTTTTTCCAAAGCGGGGGATACGCAGTATTTT. Amino acid sequence: CASSPAGSFSKAGDTQYF.

This clone showed up just once. This sequence joins TRBV10-1 and TRBJ1-1; D perhaps matches TRBD1 (6 bases). CDR1 and CDR2 (germline): WNHNN, SYGVQD (reference sequence). The length of the CDR3 is 13 residues. Trimming stripped 5 bases from V and 8 bases from J, with 15 bases between. DNA for the CDR3: TGCGCCAGCAGTTTCGCAGGGGCGTCGGAAGCTTTCTTT. Its translation: CASSFAGASEAFF.

The V gene is TRBV5-6, the J gene TRBJ2-2, with 8 bases aligning to TRBD1. CDR1 is SGHDT, CDR2 YYEEEE, per germline. V lost 4 bases, J lost 4 bases, and 6 bases stayed unmatched. The CDR3 runs 15 residues. The CDR3 bases are TGTGCCAGCAGCCCGGACAGGGTTGGCACCGGGGAGCTGTTTTTT. Amino acids: CASSPDRVGTGELFF.